The T cell receptor (beta chain) under discussion was sequenced for a study of blood T cell repertoires in COVID-19. Across the study: Some COVID-19 samples were acute and others convalescent; all came from the United States, Italy and Spain.

Using immunoSEQ multiplex PCR, the repertoire was profiled, and TCRdb retains in-frame clones only, with some absent. The table records 150,000 to 160,000 clones, about 79% of them present only once. The CDR3 has 16 amino acids. The germline gives CDR1 SGHTA, CDR2 FQGNSA. The ends lost 2 bases at V and 4 bases at J; junction bases unmatched: 7. J is TRBJ1-3 and V is TRBV7-2; 8 bases agree with TRBD1. Material: peripheral blood. The sequence was obtained from a woman aged 45-59 years with acute or convalescent COVID-19. This chain's CDR3 is CASSLSGTGSGNTIYF. The CDR3 region has the DNA TGTGCCAGCAGCTTATCAGGGACAGGTTCGGGAAACACCATATATTTT.